What follows describes a single T cell receptor (beta chain). In terms of age and location, participants ranged from roughly 18 to 90 years and lived in about 25 US areas. Cohort placement rested on clinical history that participants reported themselves. Either two negative PCRs, clearance, or symptom resolution qualified Cohort 3 donors as recovered. Sequencing used immunoSEQ multiplex PCR; TCRdb keeps in-frame clones, though not all of them. This table holds about half a million clones, less than 90% found once. This sample stems from a study of blood T cell repertoires in COVID-19. Study-wide background: Spain, Italy and the United States supplied samples that represented acute and convalescent COVID-19.

This CDR3 is built from 20 residues. The sequence was obtained from an older woman who had recovered from COVID-19. The source material was PBMCs or T cells enriched from blood (not recorded which). The rearrangement uses TRBV21-1 and TRBJ2-3; no DNA check was done on the table's D call, TRBD1. TRBV21-1 is given as a pseudogene. The CDR3 DNA reads as TGTGCCAGCAGCTCCGGGACAGGCCCGCGGGGGCCGCCGGACACAGATACGCAGTATTTT. Protein: CASSSGTGPRGPPDTDTQYF.